Included here is one T cell receptor beta chain sequence, with context. Its target is unknown. The data derive from a study of glioma-infiltrating T cells after dendritic cell vaccination. Study-level points and caveats: Survival was not directly related to TCR clonality in these patients.

Germline-derived CDR1 and CDR2 are SEHNR and FQNEAQ (reference sequence). There are 15 residues in the CDR3. Between the trimmed V and J ends, which lost 6 bases and 3 bases, there was a span of 17 bases. The time point is: after dendritic cell vaccination, including at tumor progression/relapse. Only patients with spare fresh-frozen tumor and over two years of follow-up were included. PBMC sampling occurred before vaccination, two weeks after the third dose, and at progression. Using immunoSEQ multiplex PCR, the repertoire was profiled, and TCRdb retains in-frame clones only, with some absent. Among over 55,000 clones, about 80% were seen once, and the ten largest hold around 14%.

The sample here was blood, taken after dendritic cell vaccination. The rearrangement links TRBV7-9 to TRBJ1-1; D possibly corresponds to TRBD1 (6 bases). This TCR was recovered from a human donor with glioblastoma. CDR3 protein: CASSFKRGGHTEAFF. Here the CDR3 DNA reads TGTGCCAGCAGTTTCAAGAGGGGGGGGCACACTGAAGCTTTCTTT. The complete variable domain, with remaining parts taken from reference TRBV7-9 and TRBJ1-1, reads DTGVSQNPRHKITKRGQNVTFRCDPISEHNRLYWYRQTLGQGPEFLTYFQNEAQLEKSRLLSDRFSAERPKGSFSTLEIQRTEQGDSAMYLCASSFKRGGHTEAFFGQGTRLTVV.